The 25 T cell receptor beta chains below all came from one sample that was sequenced in a study of T cell responses to AZD1222 COVID-19 vaccine. Some clones are missing from TCRdb's copy, which holds only in-frame ones; the method was immunoSEQ multiplex PCR. The data hold about 100,000 clones, with approximately 88% observed a single time. Sequences were derived from peripheral blood, sampled on day 0 of AZD1222 vaccination. The receptors originated from an adult in good health.

The chain recombines TRBV5-1 with TRBJ2-5; 9 positions agree with TRBD2. CDR3 length equals 13 residues. Germline CDR1 is SGHRS and CDR2 is YFSETQ. Trimming removed 4 bases from V and 5 bases from J; junction bases left unmatched: 3. As DNA, the CDR3 is TGCGCCAGCAGCCCAGCGGGGGGTGAGACCCAGTACTTC. Amino acid sequence: CASSPAGGETQYF.

The chain employs TRBV11-3 and TRBJ1-1, with TRBD1 matching over 8 bases. CDR1 is SGHNT, CDR2 YENEEA, per germline. Germline trimming cut 6 bases from V and 0 bases from J; bases unmatched to any gene: 15. This CDR3 is 18 amino acids long. For the CDR3, the DNA is TGTGCCAGCAGTCAACCTATATCACGGACAGGGTTGAACACTGAAGCTTTCTTT. Its protein is CASSQPISRTGLNTEAFF.

This clone was counted a single time. V and J are TRBV19 and TRBJ2-3; 7 bases line up with TRBD1. Germline V gene data show CDR1 as LNHDA and CDR2 as SQIVND (reference sequence). Unmatched junction bases numbered 7, after V lost 6 bases and J lost 7 bases. The CDR3 consists of 13 residues. CDR3 residues: CASRPPDRYTQYF. As DNA, the CDR3 is TGTGCCAGTAGGCCCCCGGACAGGTATACGCAGTATTTT.

The rearrangement uses TRBV28 and TRBJ2-7, with TRBD2 matching over 14 bases. J gave up 6 bases and V 6 bases, and 7 bases lay outside the gene matches. CDR1 and CDR2 (germline): MDHEN, SYDVKM. The CDR3 loop spans 15 amino acids. The CDR3 bases are TGTGCCAGCAGAACCGGGACTAGCGGGGGTTTCGAGCAGTACTTC. Its translation is CASRTGTSGGFEQYF.

The J gene is TRBJ2-1, the V gene TRBV6-4, with 9 bases matching TRBD2. CDR1 and CDR2 from the germline V gene are MRHNA and SNTAGT. The CDR3 extends over 15 amino acids. V shed 6 bases and J 6 bases; nucleotides not matched to a gene: 9. The CDR3 coding sequence is TGTGCCAGCAGACCCGAAGGAGCGGGGGGCAATGAGCAGTTCTTC. Translated: CASRPEGAGGNEQFF.

V usage is TRBV9 and J usage is TRBJ2-1, with 9 bases lining up with TRBD1. CDR1 is SGDLS and CDR2 is YYNGEE in the germline V gene. The CDR3 is 15 residues long. V was pared by 0 bases and J by 7 bases, with 5 bases of the junction left unmatched. CDR3 loop: CASSVAQGAWNEQFF. CDR3 nucleotides: TGTGCCAGCAGCGTAGCACAGGGGGCATGGAATGAGCAGTTCTTC.

The chain has TRBV20-1 and TRBJ1-2, with D tentatively TRBD1 (5 bases). Between the trimmed V and J ends, which lost 3 bases and 8 bases, there was a span of 19 bases. Per germline, CDR1 DFQATT and CDR2 SNEGSKA (reference sequence). This CDR3 is built from 14 residues. The CDR3 sequence is CSASIRGIAGGYTF. In nucleotides, the CDR3 is TGCAGTGCTAGTATCCGGGGGATTGCAGGAGGCTACACCTTC.

The V and J genes are TRBV24-1 and TRBJ2-2; 13 bases map to TRBD2. The germline V gene has CDR1 KGHDR and CDR2 SFDVKD. J was trimmed by 7 bases and V by 7 bases; bases with no gene match: 5. This CDR3 region has 15 residues. CDR3 bases: TGTGCCACCAGCGGACTAGCGGGAGTTAGCGGGGAGCTGTTTTTT. Its protein is CATSGLAGVSGELFF.

This sequence joins TRBV7-9 and TRBJ2-1, with 9 bases that match TRBD2. The CDR3 is made up of 14 amino acids. J lost 7 bases, V lost 5 bases, and 6 bases had no gene match. Germline assignment: CDR1 SEHNR and CDR2 FQNEAQ (reference sequence). In DNA form, the CDR3 reads TGTGCCAGCAGCGGAGATAGCGGGGGAAATGAGCAGTTCTTC. Translated: CASSGDSGGNEQFF.

The chain carries TRBV28 and TRBJ2-1; perhaps TRBD2 as D (6 bases). The V and J ends lost 5 bases and 7 bases respectively, with 15 bases between them. This CDR3 region has 14 residues. Germline lookup yields CDR1 MDHEN and CDR2 SYDVKM. The CDR3 is CASSAIFSGNEQFF. The CDR3 DNA follows: TGTGCCAGCAGTGCTATCTTTAGCGGAAATGAGCAGTTCTTC.

For the CDR3, the DNA is TGTGCCAGCTCCCCGATAGCGGGAGGGCCGAGAGAAGAGACCCAGTACTTC. This encodes CASSPIAGGPREETQYF. The chain joins TRBV18 to TRBJ2-5; 11 nucleotides align to TRBD2. This CDR3 has 17 residues. Germline loops: CDR1 KGHSH, CDR2 LQKENI. V lost 6 bases, J lost 3 bases, and 12 bases stayed unmatched.

This clone has only a few counts. J is TRBJ2-5 and V is TRBV29-1; D is undetermined. Trimming took 3 bases from V and 2 from J, leaving 10 bases between them. The germline V gene encodes CDR1 SQVTM and CDR2 ANQGSEA. The CDR3 totals 13 residues. CDR3 bases: TGCAGCGTTGACTGGCAGTTGCAAGAGACCCAGTACTTC. It is translated as CSVDWQLQETQYF.

This sequence joins TRBV28 and TRBJ2-7; 7 nucleotides agree with TRBD1. CDR1 and CDR2 from the germline V gene are MDHEN and SYDVKM. CDR3 length: 12 residues. Trimming cost V 5 bases and J 2 bases; bases outside gene matches: 0. The CDR3 loop reads CASSGTAYEQYV. Written as DNA, the CDR3 is TGTGCCAGCAGTGGGACAGCCTACGAGCAGTACGTC.

Notes on this clone: The sample holds other DNA sequences that translate to the same CDR3. The chain employs TRBV19 and TRBJ1-5; D may be TRBD1 (5 bases). Germline loops: CDR1 LNHDA, CDR2 SQIVND (reference sequence). V was clipped by 6 bases and J by 6 bases, with 12 bases between them. The CDR3 is made up of 13 amino acids. CDR3 nucleotides: TGTGCCAGTAGCCCAGGGATCGGTCAGCCCCAGCATTTT. Protein product: CASSPGIGQPQHF. Supplemented by reference TRBV19 and TRBJ1-5, the full variable domain reads DGGITQSPKYLFRKEGQNVTLSCEQNLNHDAMYWYRQDPGQGLRLIYYSQIVNDFQKGDIAEGYSVSREKKESFPLTVTSAQKNPTAFYLCASSPGIGQPQHFGDGTRLSIL.

This sequence joins TRBV7-2 and TRBJ1-2; D is ambiguous. Trimming took 0 bases from V and 5 from J, leaving 4 bases between them. The germline CDR1 and CDR2 sequences are SGHTA and FQGNSA. The CDR3 has 12 amino acids. As DNA, the CDR3 is TGTGCCAGCAGCTTAGCAGGGTATGGCTACACCTTC. Protein sequence: CASSLAGYGYTF.

The gene calls are TRBV7-9 and TRBJ1-6; D gene ambiguous. The CDR3 has 14 amino acids. Trimming removed 4 bases from V and 5 bases from J, with 9 bases in between. Germline V gives CDR1 SEHNR, CDR2 FQNEAQ (reference sequence). The CDR3 loop reads CASSSGSDNSPLHF. In DNA form, the CDR3 reads TGTGCCAGCAGCTCGGGATCGGATAATTCACCCCTCCACTTT.

The chain is built from TRBV28 and TRBJ1-1; D may be TRBD1 (5 bases). The CDR3 consists of 14 residues. Germline assignment: CDR1 MDHEN and CDR2 SYDVKM. V dropped 5 bases and J dropped 4 bases, with 14 bases sitting between them. The CDR3 is CASSDPGPATEAFF. In nucleotides, the CDR3 is TGTGCCAGCAGTGACCCGGGGCCGGCCACTGAAGCTTTCTTT.

The V call is TRBV5-4, the J call TRBJ2-7; 7 nucleotides align to TRBD2. V trimming: 4 bases; J trimming: 4 bases; junction bases outside the gene matches: 8. CDR1 is SGHNT, CDR2 YYREEE, per germline (reference sequence). The CDR3 loop spans 14 amino acids. As DNA, the CDR3 is TGTGCCAGCAGCCCGGAGCGGGGCCCTTACGAGCAGTACTTC. Translated, it gives CASSPERGPYEQYF.

The V and J genes are TRBV4-3 and TRBJ1-6; no definite D call. Trimming cost V 0 bases and J 6 bases, with 6 bases left between them. The CDR3 sequence is 14 residues long. Germline CDR1 LGHNA, CDR2 YSLEER. The CDR3 here is CASSQDGANSPLHF. CDR3 sequence (DNA): TGCGCCAGCAGCCAAGATGGAGCTAATTCACCCCTCCACTTT.

Only a few counts were recorded for this clone. The J gene is TRBJ2-1, the V gene TRBV11-2; perhaps D is TRBD1 or TRBD2 (6 bases each). V gave up 5 bases and J gave up 9 bases, with 17 bases separating them. The CDR3 runs to 14 residues. Germline values: CDR1 SGHAT, CDR2 FQNNGV. In nucleotides, the CDR3 is TGTGCCAGCAGCACTCAGGGGCGGGGACCTGAGCAGTTCTTC. Its translation: CASSTQGRGPEQFF.

The chain uses TRBV25-1 and TRBJ1-4; D might be TRBD1 (5 bases). The CDR3 spans 16 residues. The germline gives CDR1 MGHDK, CDR2 SYGVNS. Between the trimmed V and J ends, which lost 2 bases and 2 bases, there was a span of 12 bases. This CDR3 reads CASSEKSGSTNEKLFF. CDR3 nucleotide sequence: TGTGCCAGCAGTGAAAAGTCAGGGTCCACTAATGAAAAACTGTTTTTT.

This clone was counted a few times. The chain employs TRBV6-5 and TRBJ2-7, with 7 positions matching TRBD1. The V gene end was trimmed by 11 bases and the J gene end by 0 bases; junction bases not matched to a gene: 10. The CDR3 spans 14 residues. Germline CDR1 reads MNHEY; CDR2 reads SVGAGI. The CDR3 protein is CASKTGLISYEQYF. The CDR3 DNA follows: TGTGCCTCTAAGACAGGGCTAATCTCCTACGAGCAGTACTTC.

This rearrangement joins TRBV7-8 to TRBJ1-2; no firm D call. Trimming left V 2 bases short and J 7 bases short, with 17 bases between. Germline values: CDR1 SGHVS, CDR2 FQNEAQ. CDR3 length: 15 residues. The CDR3 nucleotides read TGTGCCAGCAGCTTATCCCAAGGGCCGCTCGGTGGCTACACCTTC. Protein sequence: CASSLSQGPLGGYTF. Full variable domain (outside the CDR3, taken from reference TRBV7-8 and TRBJ1-2): GAGVSQSPRYKVAKRGQDVALRCDPISGHVSLFWYQQALGQGPEFLTYFQNEAQLDKSGLPSDRFFAERPEGSVSTLKIQRTQQEDSAVYLCASSLSQGPLGGYTFGSGTRLTVV.

The rearrangement links TRBV6-2 or TRBV6-3 to TRBJ1-1; D is ambiguous. Germline assignment: CDR1 MNHEY and CDR2 SVGEGT. This CDR3 has 14 amino acids. V was trimmed by 4 bases and J by 4 bases, leaving 13 bases between them. CDR3 loop: CASSSRVLRTEAFF. The CDR3, as DNA: TGTGCCAGCAGTTCTAGGGTGTTGCGCACTGAAGCTTTCTTT.

J is TRBJ1-2 and V is TRBV12-3 or TRBV12-4; no definite D call. The CDR3 has 11 amino acids. The V gene lost 5 bases and the J gene lost 5 bases, with 6 bases spanning the gap. This CDR3 reads CASSNGYGYTF. CDR3 bases: TGTGCCAGCAGTAACGGTTATGGCTACACCTTC.